This entry is about one TCR beta chain. This specimen belongs to a study of identical twins. TCRdb reprocessed the 5' RACE reads via MiXCR and lists one record per CDR3 protein. The sample yields roughly 770,000 distinct CDR3 sequences, about 20% seen once. V lost 6 bases and J 6 bases, leaving 15 bases between the germline ends. Germline V gives CDR1 SGHTA, CDR2 FQGNSA. The CDR3 contains 14 residues. These records were also assigned to another study, of T cells expressing NK-cell markers. That work contributes: Several donors showed dominant NKG2C+ clonotypes comprising about 1.0-7.5% of their CD8+ T cells.

Sequencing was carried out using PBMCs. The chain joins TRBV7-2 to TRBJ2-1, with D uncertain. This clonotype was obtained from a woman between 18 and 30 years old in good health. This CDR3 is CASSPYRWTNEQFF. DNA of the CDR3: TGTGCCAGCAGTCCCTACCGATGGACCAATGAGCAGTTCTTC.